Listed here are 8 T cell receptor beta chains from one sample, sequenced in a study of CD8+CD57+ T cells in acquired aplastic anemia. Sequencing was done on patients that had shown CD8+CD57+ cell expansion by flow cytometry. Template material for TCR beta VDJ and CDR3 profiling consisted of genomic DNA. Each CDR3 protein gets one entry after TCRdb re-called the reads with MiXCR. The table lists 180,000 or so distinct CDR3 sequences, roughly 43% of them singletons. Sequencing used sorted CD4+, CD8+, or CD8+CD57+ T cells (not recorded which) from PBMCs. The receptors were gathered from a human donor with aplastic anemia.

With regard to this clonotype: The junction shows a germline mismatch at one end, possibly a read error. The chain joins TRBV15 to TRBJ1-4, with D uncertain. CDR3 length: 15 residues. Germline V gene sequence: CDR1 LNHNV, CDR2 YYDKDF (reference sequence). CDR3: CAASRDGSLNEKLFF. CDR3 sequence (DNA): TGTGCCGCCAGCCGAGACGGGTCGCTAAATGAAAAACTGTTTTTT.

In this sample, this clonotype turned up once. The chain is built from TRBV2 and TRBJ2-7; TRBD1 agrees at 8 bases. CDR1 and CDR2 from the germline V gene are SNHLY and FYNNEI. With V trimmed by 4 bases and J by 6 bases, 5 bases remained unmatched. This CDR3 is built from 13 residues. The CDR3 DNA reads as TGTGCCAGCAGTGGGGGAGGACAGGGCGAGCAGTACTTC. Translation gives CASSGGGQGEQYF.

The V and J genes are TRBV20-1 and TRBJ1-4; D is unclear. V was shortened by 3 bases and J by 6 bases, with 8 bases between the two germline ends. The CDR3 contains 12 residues. Germline-derived CDR1 and CDR2 are DFQATT and SNEGSKA (reference sequence). The CDR3 here is CSARDSYEKLFF. CDR3 coding DNA: TGCAGTGCTAGGGATAGTTATGAAAAACTGTTTTTT.

In the case of this clonotype: At one end, the junction sequence differs from germline, possibly due to a read error. J is TRBJ2-7 and V is TRBV20-1; TRBD1 agrees at 8 bases. The CDR3 consists of 15 residues. The germline V gene encodes CDR1 DFQATT and CDR2 SNEGSKA (reference sequence). The CDR3 DNA is TGCAGTGCTAGAGACCGACAGGGGATAGCCTACGAGCAGCACTTC. This translates into CSARDRQGIAYEQHF.

V and J are TRBV7-9 and TRBJ2-7; tentative D call: TRBD2 (5 bases). V lost 7 bases and J 5 bases, leaving 12 bases between the germline ends. Germline CDR1 is SEHNR and CDR2 is FQNEAQ (reference sequence). CDR3 size: 12 residues. The CDR3 reads CASIGVGNEQYF. The DNA for the CDR3 is TGTGCCAGCATCGGGGTGGGGAACGAGCAGTACTTC.

This chain joins TRBV5-1 and TRBJ2-2, with TRBD2 matching 14 bases. Germline V lookup: CDR1 SGHRS, CDR2 YFSETQ. The J segment lost 0 bases and the V segment lost 5 bases, leaving 3 bases of the junction unmatched. This CDR3 region has 17 residues. The CDR3, as DNA: TGCGCCAGCAGGGGACTAGCGGGAGTAGCGAACACCGGGGAGCTGTTTTTT. As protein: CASRGLAGVANTGELFF.

In this sample, this clonotype turned up many times. The gene calls are TRBV2 and TRBJ2-3, with TRBD2 identical over 9 bases. CDR3 size: 15 residues. V was pared by 6 bases and J by 1 base, with 5 bases of the junction left unmatched. The germline CDR1 and CDR2 sequences are SNHLY and FYNNEI. CDR3 in amino acids: CASSYRTSGTDTQYF. The CDR3 region has the DNA TGTGCCAGCAGCTACAGGACTAGCGGCACAGATACGCAGTATTTT.

Regarding this clonotype: A much larger clone differs by one base, so this may be a read error. The genes are TRBV11-1 and TRBJ1-4; TRBD1 matches 11 bases. Germline CDR1 is SGHAT and CDR2 is FQDESV (reference sequence). This CDR3 contains 16 residues. In DNA, the CDR3 is TGTGCCAGCAGCAAGAGGACAGGGGGCTTTAATGAAAGACTGTTTTTT. Translated: CASSKRTGGFNERLFF.